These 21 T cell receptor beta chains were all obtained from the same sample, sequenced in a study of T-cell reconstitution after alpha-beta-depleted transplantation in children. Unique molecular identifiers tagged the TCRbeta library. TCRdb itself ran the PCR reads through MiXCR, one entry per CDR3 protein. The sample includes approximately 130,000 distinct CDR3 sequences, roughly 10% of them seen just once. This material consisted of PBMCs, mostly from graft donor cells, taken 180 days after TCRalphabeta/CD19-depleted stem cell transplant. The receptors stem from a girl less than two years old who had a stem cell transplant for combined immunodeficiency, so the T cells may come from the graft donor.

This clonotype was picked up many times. Here the CDR3 DNA reads TGTGCCAGCAGCTTGCGCGGGAGCTCCTACAATGAGCAGTTCTTC. This codes for CASSLRGSSYNEQFF. V usage is TRBV5-4 and J usage is TRBJ2-1; TRBD2 matches at 7 bases. The CDR3 has 15 amino acids. Germline V lookup: CDR1 SGHNT, CDR2 YYREEE (reference sequence). J gave up 0 bases and V 1 base, and 1 base lay outside the gene matches.

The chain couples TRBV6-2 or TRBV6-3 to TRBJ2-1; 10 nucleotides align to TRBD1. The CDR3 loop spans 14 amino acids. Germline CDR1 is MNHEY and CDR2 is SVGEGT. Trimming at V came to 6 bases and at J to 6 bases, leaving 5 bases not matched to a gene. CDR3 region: CASRAGTGVNEQFF. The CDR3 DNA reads TGTGCCAGCAGAGCCGGGACAGGGGTCAATGAGCAGTTCTTC.

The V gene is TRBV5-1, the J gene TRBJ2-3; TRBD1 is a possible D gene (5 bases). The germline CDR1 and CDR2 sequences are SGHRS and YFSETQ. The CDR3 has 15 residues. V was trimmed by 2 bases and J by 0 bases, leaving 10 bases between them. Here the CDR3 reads CASSFIQGSTDTQYF. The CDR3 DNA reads TGCGCCAGCAGCTTTATCCAGGGTAGCACAGATACGCAGTATTTT.

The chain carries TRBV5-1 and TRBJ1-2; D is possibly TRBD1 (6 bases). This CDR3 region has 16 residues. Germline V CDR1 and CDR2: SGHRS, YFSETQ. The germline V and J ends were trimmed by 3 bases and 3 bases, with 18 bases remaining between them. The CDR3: CASSYLSFRGYYGYTF. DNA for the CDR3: TGCGCCAGCAGCTACTTATCCTTCAGGGGTTACTATGGCTACACCTTC.

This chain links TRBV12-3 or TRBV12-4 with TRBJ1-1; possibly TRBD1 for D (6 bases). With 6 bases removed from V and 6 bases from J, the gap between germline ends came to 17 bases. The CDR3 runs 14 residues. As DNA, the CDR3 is TGTGCCAGCAGCCGAGACAGGCTCGGGGCTGAAGCTTTCTTT. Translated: CASSRDRLGAEAFF.

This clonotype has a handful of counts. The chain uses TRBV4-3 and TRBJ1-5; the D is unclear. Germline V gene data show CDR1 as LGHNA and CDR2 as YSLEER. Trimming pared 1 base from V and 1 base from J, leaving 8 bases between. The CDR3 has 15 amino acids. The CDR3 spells CASSQGGRSNQPQHF. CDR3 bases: TGCGCCAGCAGCCAAGGCGGAAGGAGCAATCAGCCCCAGCATTTT.

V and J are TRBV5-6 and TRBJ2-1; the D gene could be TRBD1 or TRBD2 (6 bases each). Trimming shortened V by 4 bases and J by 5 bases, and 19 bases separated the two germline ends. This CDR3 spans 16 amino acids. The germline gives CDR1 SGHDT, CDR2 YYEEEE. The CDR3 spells CASSDRLRRDHNEQFF. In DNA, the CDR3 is TGTGCCAGCAGCGACAGGCTAAGGAGGGACCACAATGAGCAGTTCTTC.

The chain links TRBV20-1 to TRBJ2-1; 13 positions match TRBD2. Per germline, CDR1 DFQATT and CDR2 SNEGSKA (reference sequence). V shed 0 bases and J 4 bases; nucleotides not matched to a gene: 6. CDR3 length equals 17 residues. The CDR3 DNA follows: TGCAGTGCTAGAGATCCCTGGACTAGCGGGAGTTACAATGAGCAGTTCTTC. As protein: CSARDPWTSGSYNEQFF.

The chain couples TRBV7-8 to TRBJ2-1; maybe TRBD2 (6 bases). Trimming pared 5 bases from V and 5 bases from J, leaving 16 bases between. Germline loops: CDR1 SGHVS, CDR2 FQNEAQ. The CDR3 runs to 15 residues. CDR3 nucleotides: TGTGCCAGCAGCCAACCGGGACTGAAAAACAATGAGCAGTTCTTC. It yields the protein CASSQPGLKNNEQFF.

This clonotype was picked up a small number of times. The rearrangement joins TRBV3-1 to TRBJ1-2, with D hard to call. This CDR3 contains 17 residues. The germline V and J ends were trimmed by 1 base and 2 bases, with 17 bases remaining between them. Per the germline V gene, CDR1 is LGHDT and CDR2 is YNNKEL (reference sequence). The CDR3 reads CASSQGGFGHENYGYTF. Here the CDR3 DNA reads TGTGCCAGCAGCCAAGGGGGATTTGGCCACGAGAACTATGGCTACACCTTC.

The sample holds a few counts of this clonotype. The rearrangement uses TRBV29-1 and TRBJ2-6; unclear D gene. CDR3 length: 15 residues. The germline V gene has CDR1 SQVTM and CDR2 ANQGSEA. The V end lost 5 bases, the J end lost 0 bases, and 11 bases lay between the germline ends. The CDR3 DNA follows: TGCAGCGTTCTGGTGGGAAACTCTGGGGCCAACGTCCTGACTTTC. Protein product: CSVLVGNSGANVLTF.

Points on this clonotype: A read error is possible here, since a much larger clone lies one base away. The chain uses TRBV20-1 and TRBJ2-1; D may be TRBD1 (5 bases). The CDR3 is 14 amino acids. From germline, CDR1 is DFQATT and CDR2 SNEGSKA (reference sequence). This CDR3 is CSARKQVTYNGQFF. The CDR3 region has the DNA TGCAGTGCTAGGAAACAGGTGACCTACAATGGGCAGTTCTTC.

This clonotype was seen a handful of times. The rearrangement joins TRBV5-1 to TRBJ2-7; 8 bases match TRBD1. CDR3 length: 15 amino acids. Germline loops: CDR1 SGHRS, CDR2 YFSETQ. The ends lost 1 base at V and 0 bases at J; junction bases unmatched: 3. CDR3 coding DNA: TGCGCCAGCAGCTTGACAGGGGGTAGCTCCTACGAGCAGTACTTC. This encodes CASSLTGGSSYEQYF.

The CDR3 is CAWVRLQGEQYF. As DNA, the CDR3 is TGTGCCTGGGTCCGTCTGCAAGGGGAGCAGTACTTC. The V call is TRBV30, the J call TRBJ2-7; D call uncertain. The V gene's germline CDR1 is GTSNPN and CDR2 SVGIG (reference sequence). The germline V and J ends were trimmed by 5 bases and 7 bases, with 15 bases remaining between them. CDR3 length equals 12 residues.

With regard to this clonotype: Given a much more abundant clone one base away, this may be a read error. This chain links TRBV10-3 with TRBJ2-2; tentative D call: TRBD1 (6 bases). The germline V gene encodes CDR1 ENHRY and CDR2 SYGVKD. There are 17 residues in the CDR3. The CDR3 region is CAISESKNRANTGQLFF. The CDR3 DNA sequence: TGTGCCATCAGTGAGTCAAAGAACAGGGCGAACACCGGGCAGCTGTTTTTT.

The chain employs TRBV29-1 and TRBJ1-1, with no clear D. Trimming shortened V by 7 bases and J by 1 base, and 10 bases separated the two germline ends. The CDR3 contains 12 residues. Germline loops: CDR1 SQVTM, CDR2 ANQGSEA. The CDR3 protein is CSGGWANTEAFF. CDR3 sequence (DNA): TGCAGCGGAGGGTGGGCGAACACTGAAGCTTTCTTT.

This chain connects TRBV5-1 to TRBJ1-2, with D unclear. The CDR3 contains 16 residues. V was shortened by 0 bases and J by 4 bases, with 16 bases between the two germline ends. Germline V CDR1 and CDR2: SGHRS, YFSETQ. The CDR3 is CASSLDYGRGAYGYTF. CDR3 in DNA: TGCGCCAGCAGCTTGGATTACGGCAGAGGAGCCTATGGCTACACCTTC.

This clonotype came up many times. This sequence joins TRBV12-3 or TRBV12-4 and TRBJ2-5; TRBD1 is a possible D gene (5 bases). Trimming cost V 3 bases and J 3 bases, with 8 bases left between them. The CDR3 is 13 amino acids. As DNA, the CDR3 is TGTGCCAGCAGTTTTTGGGGCGAAGAGACCCAGTACTTC. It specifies CASSFWGEETQYF.

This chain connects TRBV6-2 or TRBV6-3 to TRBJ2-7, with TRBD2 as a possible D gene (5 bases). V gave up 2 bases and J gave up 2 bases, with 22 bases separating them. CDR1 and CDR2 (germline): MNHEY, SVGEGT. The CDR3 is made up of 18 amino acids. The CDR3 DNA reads TGTGCCAGCAGTTACAACCCGAGAGTGGAGTGGGGAGCCTACGAGCAGTACTTC. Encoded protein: CASSYNPRVEWGAYEQYF.

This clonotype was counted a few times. The CDR3 region has the DNA TGTGCCAGCAGTTTAGGTATCACGTACGAGCAGTACTTC. It specifies CASSLGITYEQYF. The gene calls are TRBV12-3 or TRBV12-4 and TRBJ2-7; no firm D call. The V end lost 1 base, the J end lost 4 bases, and 8 bases lay between the germline ends. The CDR3 contains 13 residues.

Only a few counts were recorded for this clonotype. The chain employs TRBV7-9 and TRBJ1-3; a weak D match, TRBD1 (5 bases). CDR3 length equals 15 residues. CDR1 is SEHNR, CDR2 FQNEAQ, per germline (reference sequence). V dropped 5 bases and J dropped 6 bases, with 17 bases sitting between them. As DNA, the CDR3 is TGTGCCAGCAGCCCCCGGGAGTGGGGGTTAAACACCATATATTTT. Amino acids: CASSPREWGLNTIYF.